The rows below give T cell receptor beta chains drawn from one sample of a study of PD-L1 blockade in urothelial cancer. Clones were sequenced by immunoSEQ multiplex PCR, and TCRdb holds only the in-frame ones, with some missing. The sample contains tens of thousands of clones, approximately 86% of which appear only once. The sample was PBMCs, taken around atezolizumab (anti-PD-L1) treatment. These receptors were obtained from a man between 60 and 70 years old with urothelial cancer. Each CDR3 is given with its conserved first and last residue. The order of the fields is D gene, clone size, J gene, V gene, CDR3 DNA, CDR3 protein. The D gene is left open where the match is weak. A row's size may be missing; if present it is once, few, many or a size class.

D gene: TRBD2
clone size: few
J gene: TRBJ2-1
V gene: TRBV6-4
CDR3 DNA: TGTGCCAGCAGTGATAGCGGGGGGGCAAATGAGCAGTTCTTC
CDR3 protein: CASSDSGGANEQFF

D gene: TRBD1
clone size: .
J gene: TRBJ2-3
V gene: TRBV19
CDR3 DNA: TGTGCCAGTAGTATAGCAAGGGGGCGGACAGATACGCAGTATTTT
CDR3 protein: CASSIARGRTDTQYF

D gene: TRBD1
clone size: .
J gene: TRBJ1-3
V gene: TRBV5-4
CDR3 DNA: TGTGCCAGCAGCCCCGACAGGGCTGGAAACACCATATATTTT
CDR3 protein: CASSPDRAGNTIYF

D gene: .
clone size: .
J gene: TRBJ1-2
V gene: TRBV19
CDR3 DNA: TGTGCCAGTAGTATAGATCGGAGGGCGTGGGGCTACACCTTC
CDR3 protein: CASSIDRRAWGYTF

D gene: TRBD1
clone size: .
J gene: TRBJ1-2
V gene: TRBV15
CDR3 DNA: TGTGCCACCAGCCGACGGGACAGCTTCTATGGCTACACCTTC
CDR3 protein: CATSRRDSFYGYTF

D gene: .
clone size: few
J gene: TRBJ2-3
V gene: TRBV19
CDR3 DNA: TGTGCCAGTAGTAACCCCTCAGGGACAGATACGCAGTATTTT
CDR3 protein: CASSNPSGTDTQYF

D gene: TRBD2
clone size: .
J gene: TRBJ2-5
V gene: TRBV30
CDR3 DNA: TGTGCCTGGAGTGTTAGCGGGGCTCAAGAGACCCAGTACTTC
CDR3 protein: CAWSVSGAQETQYF

D gene: TRBD1
clone size: .
J gene: TRBJ1-4
V gene: TRBV7-2
CDR3 DNA: TGTGCCAGCAGCTTACGGGACAGGGGTATCGGTAATGAAAAACTGTTTTTT
CDR3 protein: CASSLRDRGIGNEKLFF

D gene: TRBD1
clone size: medium-sized
J gene: TRBJ1-2
V gene: TRBV5-4
CDR3 DNA: TGTGCCAGCAGCGCTAGAGGACAGGGTAACTATGGCTACACCTTC
CDR3 protein: CASSARGQGNYGYTF

D gene: TRBD2
clone size: .
J gene: TRBJ2-4
V gene: TRBV29-1
CDR3 DNA: TGCAGCGTTGGGGGGGGAACCAAAAACATTCAGTACTTC
CDR3 protein: CSVGGGTKNIQYF

D gene: .
clone size: .
J gene: TRBJ2-1
V gene: TRBV14
CDR3 DNA: TGTGCCAGCAGCCAAGGCGCCTCGGGGATCACGTCCTACAATGAGCAGTTCTTC
CDR3 protein: CASSQGASGITSYNEQFF

D gene: TRBD1
clone size: .
J gene: TRBJ1-2
V gene: TRBV6-5
CDR3 DNA: TGTGCCAGCAGTTTAGACAGGGTACCCTATGGCTACACCTTC
CDR3 protein: CASSLDRVPYGYTF

D gene: TRBD2
clone size: .
J gene: TRBJ2-3
V gene: TRBV6-1
CDR3 DNA: TGTGCCAGCAGTAAACAGCGGGAGACCACAGATACGCAGTATTTT
CDR3 protein: CASSKQRETTDTQYF

D gene: .
clone size: .
J gene: TRBJ2-3
V gene: TRBV5-6
CDR3 DNA: TGTGCCAGCAGCTTGCATGCAGATACGCAGTATTTT
CDR3 protein: CASSLHADTQYF

D gene: TRBD2
clone size: .
J gene: TRBJ2-3
V gene: TRBV5-5
CDR3 DNA: TGTGCCAGCTCCGGCCGGGGGGGCGATACGCAGTATTTT
CDR3 protein: CASSGRGGDTQYF

D gene: TRBD2
clone size: .
J gene: TRBJ2-1
V gene: TRBV5-4
CDR3 DNA: TGTGCCGGCAGCGGGGAGGTCGCCTACAATGAGCAGTTCTTC
CDR3 protein: CAGSGEVAYNEQFF

D gene: TRBD1
clone size: .
J gene: TRBJ2-7
V gene: TRBV4-2
CDR3 DNA: TGTGCCAGCAGCTTGAGGGACAGGCCAAACTTCGCGCAGTACTTC
CDR3 protein: CASSLRDRPNFAQYF

D gene: TRBD2
clone size: .
J gene: TRBJ2-5
V gene: TRBV5-4
CDR3 DNA: TGTGCCAGCAGCGGCCCGACTAGCGGAACCCAAGAGACCCAGTACTTC
CDR3 protein: CASSGPTSGTQETQYF

D gene: TRBD1
clone size: .
J gene: TRBJ1-2
V gene: TRBV4-2
CDR3 DNA: TGTGCCAGCAGCCAAGAATCCCGGGACAGGGGTAACTATGGCTACACCTTC
CDR3 protein: CASSQESRDRGNYGYTF

D gene: TRBD1
clone size: once
J gene: TRBJ1-2
V gene: TRBV6-1
CDR3 DNA: TGTGCCAGCAGCTCGGGACAGGGAGAAGGTTATGGCTACACCTTC
CDR3 protein: CASSSGQGEGYGYTF

D gene: TRBD1
clone size: .
J gene: TRBJ1-3
V gene: TRBV9
CDR3 DNA: TGTGCCAGCAGCGTAGTACCAGGGGGAAGAAGCTCTGGAAACACCATATATTTT
CDR3 protein: CASSVVPGGRSSGNTIYF

D gene: TRBD1
clone size: .
J gene: TRBJ2-5
V gene: TRBV2
CDR3 DNA: TGTGCCAGCAGTGAAAACAGGGGAAACCAAGAGACCCAGTACTTC
CDR3 protein: CASSENRGNQETQYF

D gene: TRBD1
clone size: .
J gene: TRBJ2-1
V gene: TRBV18
CDR3 DNA: TGTGCCAGCTCGGCCGGGACAGGCTCATACAATGAGCAGTTCTTC
CDR3 protein: CASSAGTGSYNEQFF

D gene: .
clone size: .
J gene: TRBJ1-4
V gene: TRBV15
CDR3 DNA: TGTGCCACCGACTCAACAACTAATGAAAAACTGTTTTTT
CDR3 protein: CATDSTTNEKLFF

D gene: TRBD1
clone size: .
J gene: TRBJ2-1
V gene: TRBV5-1
CDR3 DNA: TGCGCCAGCAGCGAAGGGACAGGGGTAACCATATACAATGAGCAGTTCTTC
CDR3 protein: CASSEGTGVTIYNEQFF

D gene: TRBD2
clone size: .
J gene: TRBJ2-1
V gene: TRBV5-1
CDR3 DNA: TGCGCCAGCAGCTTGAGGGTAGCGGGAGAGGGCTACAATGAGCAGTTCTTC
CDR3 protein: CASSLRVAGEGYNEQFF

D gene: .
clone size: .
J gene: TRBJ2-2
V gene: TRBV5-4
CDR3 DNA: TGTGCCAGCAGCTGGCGGGTGGGGGCCACGAACACCGGGGAGCTGTTTTTT
CDR3 protein: CASSWRVGATNTGELFF

D gene: TRBD2
clone size: .
J gene: TRBJ2-2
V gene: TRBV19
CDR3 DNA: TGTGCCAGTAGTCCGGGACTAGCGGGAGGGCCGGGTACCGGGGAGCTGTTTTTT
CDR3 protein: CASSPGLAGGPGTGELFF

D gene: TRBD1
clone size: .
J gene: TRBJ2-7
V gene: TRBV14
CDR3 DNA: TGTGCCAGCAAAGGGGACAGGGAATACGAGCAGTACTTC
CDR3 protein: CASKGDREYEQYF

D gene: .
clone size: .
J gene: TRBJ2-5
V gene: TRBV5-5
CDR3 DNA: TGTGCCAGCAGCTTTAAGACAGAGCGGGTTCGGGACTTC
CDR3 protein: CASSFKTERVRDF

D gene: TRBD2
clone size: .
J gene: TRBJ2-1
V gene: TRBV6-5
CDR3 DNA: TGTGCCAGCAGTTACCAACTAGCGGGGGTCAATGAGCAGTTCTTC
CDR3 protein: CASSYQLAGVNEQFF

D gene: TRBD2
clone size: .
J gene: TRBJ2-3
V gene: TRBV25-1
CDR3 DNA: TGTGCCAGCAGTGAAGGGGTGACTAGCGGGAGGGATACGCAGTATTTT
CDR3 protein: CASSEGVTSGRDTQYF

D gene: TRBD2
clone size: .
J gene: TRBJ2-1
V gene: TRBV7-9
CDR3 DNA: TGTGCCAGCAGCCCGCCGTCGGTAGCGGGGGGGCTGAGCAATGAGCAGTTCTTC
CDR3 protein: CASSPPSVAGGLSNEQFF

D gene: .
clone size: .
J gene: TRBJ1-1
V gene: TRBV5-4
CDR3 DNA: TGTGCCAGCAGCGAATATGACGGAGGAAAAACTGAAGCTTTCTTT
CDR3 protein: CASSEYDGGKTEAFF

D gene: .
clone size: .
J gene: TRBJ2-4
V gene: TRBV25-1
CDR3 DNA: TGTGCCAGCAGTGACAGCGGAGCCAAAAACATTCAGTACTTC
CDR3 protein: CASSDSGAKNIQYF